These T cell receptor beta chains were read from a single sample in a study of blood T cell repertoires in COVID-19. Using immunoSEQ multiplex PCR, the repertoire was profiled, and TCRdb retains in-frame clones only, with some absent. The table records 30,000 to 35,000 clones, more than 60% of them present only once. Sequencing used peripheral blood. The receptors were sampled from a man older than 75 with active or convalescent COVID-19. CDR3s include the opening cysteine and the closing phenylalanine or tryptophan. The order of the fields is V gene, clone size, J gene, D gene, CDR3 DNA, CDR3 protein. A D gene is named only where the DNA matches it firmly. Expanded clones get a size class; other rows say once, few or many, or leave the size out.

V gene: TRBV30; clone size: NA; J gene: TRBJ2-3; D gene: NA; CDR3 DNA: TGTGCCTGGAGTACAACAGGGCACACGCAGTATTTT; CDR3 protein: CAWSTTGHTQYF
V gene: TRBV3-1/TRBV3-2; clone size: NA; J gene: TRBJ2-1; D gene: NA; CDR3 DNA: TGTGCCAGCAGTCCCGCCTCGGGGGTCGACAATGAGCAGTTCTTC; CDR3 protein: CASSPASGVDNEQFF
V gene: TRBV5-1; clone size: once; J gene: TRBJ2-5; D gene: TRBD1; CDR3 DNA: TGCGCCAGCAGCTTGGGAACGGACAGGGAAGAGACCCAGTACTTC; CDR3 protein: CASSLGTDREETQYF
V gene: TRBV15; clone size: NA; J gene: TRBJ2-7; D gene: TRBD2; CDR3 DNA: TGTGCCACCAGCCCCGGGCGCGGGGGAAACTCCTACGAGCAGTACTTC; CDR3 protein: CATSPGRGGNSYEQYF
V gene: TRBV6-2/TRBV6-3; clone size: medium-sized; J gene: TRBJ2-2; D gene: TRBD2; CDR3 DNA: TGTGCCAGCAGCCACGGGACTAGCGTTCGGGAGCTGTTTTTT; CDR3 protein: CASSHGTSVRELFF
V gene: TRBV29-1; clone size: NA; J gene: TRBJ1-2; D gene: TRBD1; CDR3 DNA: TGCAGCGTTGAGCCGGGACAGGGAGATGGCTACACCTTC; CDR3 protein: CSVEPGQGDGYTF
V gene: TRBV14; clone size: NA; J gene: TRBJ2-7; D gene: TRBD2; CDR3 DNA: TGTGCCAGCAGCCAAGATTCGATAAGGCTAGCGGGCCCCTACGAGCAGTACTTC; CDR3 protein: CASSQDSIRLAGPYEQYF
V gene: TRBV7-2; clone size: few; J gene: TRBJ2-1; D gene: TRBD2; CDR3 DNA: TGTGCCAGCAGCTCAGGACTAGCGGCAGTGTACAATGAGCAGTTCTTC; CDR3 protein: CASSSGLAAVYNEQFF
V gene: TRBV6-5; clone size: NA; J gene: TRBJ2-7; D gene: TRBD2; CDR3 DNA: TGTGCCAGCAGTTACTTGACTAGCGGGATAGCCGAGCAGTACTTC; CDR3 protein: CASSYLTSGIAEQYF
V gene: TRBV5-1; clone size: NA; J gene: TRBJ2-5; D gene: TRBD2; CDR3 DNA: TGCGCCAGCAGCTTGGAAACGGGACTAGCGGGAGTGGAAGAAGAGACCCAGTACTTC; CDR3 protein: CASSLETGLAGVEEETQYF
V gene: TRBV11-2; clone size: medium-sized; J gene: TRBJ2-7; D gene: TRBD2; CDR3 DNA: TGTGCCAGCAGCTTCTTCTCCGCGGGAGGGAGCTACGAGCAGTACTTC; CDR3 protein: CASSFFSAGGSYEQYF
V gene: TRBV5-1; clone size: NA; J gene: TRBJ2-5; D gene: TRBD1; CDR3 DNA: TGCGCCAGCAGCTTGTACAACAGACAGGGGACCTCTCAAGAGACCCAGTACTTC; CDR3 protein: CASSLYNRQGTSQETQYF
V gene: TRBV4-3; clone size: NA; J gene: TRBJ2-7; D gene: TRBD1; CDR3 DNA: TGCGCCAGCAGCCTAGGTAGACAGGGAAATTTCTACGAGCAGTACTTC; CDR3 protein: CASSLGRQGNFYEQYF
V gene: TRBV29-1; clone size: NA; J gene: TRBJ2-7; D gene: TRBD1; CDR3 DNA: TGCAGCGTTGTGGACAGGGGGATCTACGAGCAGTACTTC; CDR3 protein: CSVVDRGIYEQYF
V gene: TRBV28; clone size: NA; J gene: TRBJ1-2; D gene: TRBD1; CDR3 DNA: TGTGCCAGCAGTTCCCAAGGACAGGGAGGCTATGGCTACACCTTC; CDR3 protein: CASSSQGQGGYGYTF
V gene: TRBV28; clone size: NA; J gene: TRBJ2-3; D gene: NA; CDR3 DNA: TGTGCCACCGGGATGAGTTCAGGGAGGCTGAGCACAGATACGCAGTATTTT; CDR3 protein: CATGMSSGRLSTDTQYF
V gene: TRBV24-1; clone size: NA; J gene: TRBJ1-4; D gene: NA; CDR3 DNA: TGTGCCACCAGTGATTTACAGGGTCGGATTCCCAAGGAAAAACTGTTTTTT; CDR3 protein: CATSDLQGRIPKEKLFF
V gene: TRBV19; clone size: NA; J gene: TRBJ2-3; D gene: TRBD1; CDR3 DNA: TGTGCCAGTAGTATAGCGGGCAGGGGGAATACAGATACGCAGTATTTT; CDR3 protein: CASSIAGRGNTDTQYF
V gene: TRBV2; clone size: NA; J gene: TRBJ2-7; D gene: NA; CDR3 DNA: TGTGCCAGCAGTGGCCAGCGGACCCCCTACGAGCAGTACTTC; CDR3 protein: CASSGQRTPYEQYF
V gene: TRBV10-3; clone size: few; J gene: TRBJ1-1; D gene: NA; CDR3 DNA: TGTGCCATCAGTGAACAGGGCAACACTGAAGCTTTCTTT; CDR3 protein: CAISEQGNTEAFF
V gene: TRBV19; clone size: NA; J gene: TRBJ2-6; D gene: NA; CDR3 DNA: TGTGCCAGTAGGGGTGGGGGCCACCCTTCTGGGGCCAACGTCCTGACTTTC; CDR3 protein: CASRGGGHPSGANVLTF
V gene: TRBV12-3/TRBV12-4; clone size: NA; J gene: TRBJ1-1; D gene: NA; CDR3 DNA: TGTGCCAGCATTAGGAGAATGAACACTGAAGCTTTCTTT; CDR3 protein: CASIRRMNTEAFF
V gene: TRBV21-1; clone size: few; J gene: TRBJ1-4; D gene: NA; CDR3 DNA: TGTGCCAGCAGCAGAAGAGGGGCTGACCGGGACAGGGTAGATCTAGCAACTAATGAAAAACTGTTTTTT; CDR3 protein: CASSRRGADRDRVDLATNEKLFF
V gene: TRBV5-1; clone size: NA; J gene: TRBJ2-2; D gene: TRBD2; CDR3 DNA: TGCGCCAGCAGCTTGTCAGGACTAGCGGGCACCGGGGAGCTGTTTTTT; CDR3 protein: CASSLSGLAGTGELFF
V gene: TRBV21-1; clone size: NA; J gene: TRBJ2-3; D gene: NA; CDR3 DNA: TGTGCCAGCAGCAAAGGTGTACCAGAGGCAGATACGCAGTATTTT; CDR3 protein: CASSKGVPEADTQYF
V gene: TRBV2; clone size: NA; J gene: TRBJ2-3; D gene: NA; CDR3 DNA: TGTGCCAGCAGTGGCAGTACAAGCACAGATACGCAGTATTTT; CDR3 protein: CASSGSTSTDTQYF
V gene: TRBV2; clone size: NA; J gene: TRBJ1-2; D gene: NA; CDR3 DNA: TGTGCCAGCAGTGAGTCAGGAATGTATGGCTACACCTTC; CDR3 protein: CASSESGMYGYTF
V gene: TRBV10-2; clone size: few; J gene: TRBJ2-7; D gene: TRBD2; CDR3 DNA: TGCGCCAGCAGTGAGCGACTAGCGGCCTACGAGCAGTACTTC; CDR3 protein: CASSERLAAYEQYF
V gene: TRBV6-1; clone size: once; J gene: TRBJ1-5; D gene: TRBD1; CDR3 DNA: TGTGCCAGCAGTGAATTGGACAGGGTGAATCAGCCCCAGCATTTT; CDR3 protein: CASSELDRVNQPQHF
V gene: TRBV7-9; clone size: few; J gene: TRBJ1-4; D gene: NA; CDR3 DNA: TGTGCCAGCAGTGGGGAGGGGCCACCTGTTGTGTTTTTT; CDR3 protein: CASSGEGPPVVFF
V gene: TRBV28; clone size: NA; J gene: TRBJ1-2; D gene: TRBD1; CDR3 DNA: TGTGCCAGCAGTCCACCGGGACAGTATAACTATGGCTACACCTTC; CDR3 protein: CASSPPGQYNYGYTF
V gene: TRBV9; clone size: NA; J gene: TRBJ2-1; D gene: NA; CDR3 DNA: TGTGCCAGCAGCGTATCAGCGAATGAGCAGTTCTTC; CDR3 protein: CASSVSANEQFF
V gene: TRBV5-3; clone size: once; J gene: TRBJ2-5; D gene: TRBD2; CDR3 DNA: TGTGCCAGAAGTCACCCGGGACTAGTAGAGACCCAGTACTTC; CDR3 protein: CARSHPGLVETQYF
V gene: TRBV9; clone size: NA; J gene: TRBJ1-6; D gene: NA; CDR3 DNA: TGTGCCAGCAGCGGACTTAATAATTCACCCCTCCACTTT; CDR3 protein: CASSGLNNSPLHF
V gene: TRBV5-4; clone size: large; J gene: TRBJ2-7; D gene: NA; CDR3 DNA: TGTGCCAGCAGCTTGGCTAGCGAGAACGAGCAGTACTTC; CDR3 protein: CASSLASENEQYF
V gene: TRBV7-8; clone size: NA; J gene: TRBJ2-1; D gene: TRBD2; CDR3 DNA: TGTGCCAGCAGCTTAGGACTAGCTACCTACAATGAGCAGTTCTTC; CDR3 protein: CASSLGLATYNEQFF
V gene: TRBV5-4; clone size: NA; J gene: TRBJ2-7; D gene: NA; CDR3 DNA: TGTGCCAGCAGCTTTGACGAGCGCTACGAGCAGTACTTC; CDR3 protein: CASSFDERYEQYF
V gene: TRBV2; clone size: NA; J gene: TRBJ2-7; D gene: TRBD1; CDR3 DNA: TGTGCCAGCAGCCATTACAGGGGAAAGCAGTACTTC; CDR3 protein: CASSHYRGKQYF
V gene: TRBV11-2; clone size: once; J gene: TRBJ1-1; D gene: NA; CDR3 DNA: TGTGCCAGCAGCCGAGATAGCACTGAAGCTTTCTTT; CDR3 protein: CASSRDSTEAFF
V gene: TRBV24-1; clone size: NA; J gene: TRBJ2-7; D gene: NA; CDR3 DNA: TGTGCCACCAGTGATTTAAAGAGGTCCGAGCAGTACTTC; CDR3 protein: CATSDLKRSEQYF
V gene: TRBV2; clone size: NA; J gene: TRBJ1-1; D gene: TRBD1; CDR3 DNA: TGTGCCAGCAGATCCAGACAGGGGAGAAAGGACACTGAAGCTTTCTTT; CDR3 protein: CASRSRQGRKDTEAFF
V gene: TRBV19; clone size: NA; J gene: TRBJ2-3; D gene: NA; CDR3 DNA: TGTGCCAGTAGTATGCGGGTGGCAGATACGCAGTATTTT; CDR3 protein: CASSMRVADTQYF
V gene: TRBV2; clone size: NA; J gene: TRBJ2-2; D gene: NA; CDR3 DNA: TGTGCCAGCAGGTCGTATAGCGGGAACACCGGGGAGCTGTTTTTT; CDR3 protein: CASRSYSGNTGELFF
V gene: TRBV10-1; clone size: NA; J gene: TRBJ2-1; D gene: NA; CDR3 DNA: TGCGCCAGCAGCGGACAGTACAATGAGCAGTTCTTC; CDR3 protein: CASSGQYNEQFF
V gene: TRBV6-2/TRBV6-3; clone size: NA; J gene: TRBJ2-1; D gene: TRBD2; CDR3 DNA: TGTGCCAGCAGTTACGGTGGTGGGAGGGTCAATGAGCAGTTCTTC; CDR3 protein: CASSYGGGRVNEQFF
V gene: TRBV28; clone size: NA; J gene: TRBJ2-5; D gene: TRBD2; CDR3 DNA: TGTGCCAGCAGTTCGGGAGGGTTTGAGACCCAGTACTTC; CDR3 protein: CASSSGGFETQYF
V gene: TRBV18; clone size: NA; J gene: TRBJ2-1; D gene: NA; CDR3 DNA: TGTGCCAGCTCAGTGAGCGGCTACTCCTACAATGAGCAGTTCTTC; CDR3 protein: CASSVSGYSYNEQFF
V gene: TRBV3-1/TRBV3-2; clone size: NA; J gene: TRBJ2-2; D gene: NA; CDR3 DNA: TGTGCCAGCAGCCAACGAGCCGGTTGGACCGGGGAGCTGTTTTTT; CDR3 protein: CASSQRAGWTGELFF
V gene: TRBV19; clone size: NA; J gene: TRBJ2-2; D gene: NA; CDR3 DNA: TGTGCCAGTAGTATACAGGGGCACACCGGGGAGCTGTTTTTT; CDR3 protein: CASSIQGHTGELFF
V gene: TRBV18; clone size: NA; J gene: TRBJ2-7; D gene: TRBD1; CDR3 DNA: TGTGCCAGCTCACGAGCGGGACAGGGGGCCATGGGCGAGCAGTACTTC; CDR3 protein: CASSRAGQGAMGEQYF
V gene: TRBV28; clone size: medium-sized; J gene: TRBJ2-2; D gene: TRBD1; CDR3 DNA: TGTGCCAGTTGTGACAGGGGGTTTGTCGCCGGGGAGCTGTTTTTT; CDR3 protein: CASCDRGFVAGELFF
V gene: TRBV12-3/TRBV12-4; clone size: NA; J gene: TRBJ1-2; D gene: TRBD1; CDR3 DNA: TGTGCCAGCAGTTTACGACAGGGGATGGGCTACACCTTC; CDR3 protein: CASSLRQGMGYTF
V gene: TRBV2; clone size: few; J gene: TRBJ2-7; D gene: NA; CDR3 DNA: TGTGCCAGCAGCCCCACGGGAATCTCCTACGAGCAGTACTTC; CDR3 protein: CASSPTGISYEQYF
V gene: TRBV7-2; clone size: NA; J gene: TRBJ1-6; D gene: NA; CDR3 DNA: TGTGCCAGCAGCTTCAGGGATTTATCGACACCCCTCCACTTT; CDR3 protein: CASSFRDLSTPLHF
V gene: TRBV19; clone size: NA; J gene: TRBJ1-5; D gene: NA; CDR3 DNA: TGTGCCAGTTGGACAGACCATAGCAATCAGCCCCAGCATTTT; CDR3 protein: CASWTDHSNQPQHF
V gene: TRBV30; clone size: few; J gene: TRBJ1-1; D gene: NA; CDR3 DNA: TGTGCCTGGAGTGGCCGCCATGGAGGGTTGAACACTGAAGCTTTCTTT; CDR3 protein: CAWSGRHGGLNTEAFF
V gene: TRBV7-2; clone size: NA; J gene: TRBJ1-2; D gene: TRBD1; CDR3 DNA: TGTGCCAGCAGCCCGCAACAGGGGAACTATGGCTACACCTTC; CDR3 protein: CASSPQQGNYGYTF
V gene: TRBV18; clone size: NA; J gene: TRBJ2-2; D gene: TRBD2; CDR3 DNA: TGTGCCAGCTCTCGGACTAGCGGGACTGCGAACACCGGGGAGCTGTTTTTT; CDR3 protein: CASSRTSGTANTGELFF